This T cell receptor beta chain was captured by sequencing in a study of blood T cell repertoires in COVID-19. Study context: Whether acute or convalescent, the COVID-19 samples came from the United States, Italy and Spain. Sources were T cells, B-cell-depleted T cells, or PBMCs; the material itself was cDNA or gDNA.

Here immunoSEQ multiplex PCR was the method, and the copy in TCRdb shows in-frame clones only, minus some. The sample consists of 35,000 to 55,000 clones, 90% of them appearing once. This clone came up a few times. Trimming removed 5 bases from V and 7 bases from J, with 15 bases in between. CDR3 length: 15 residues. The germline V gene encodes CDR1 SGHVS and CDR2 FQNEAQ. The receptor was isolated from a man aged 45-60 years with active COVID-19. The chain is built from TRBV7-8 and TRBJ1-6, with D unresolved. The sample was peripheral blood. The CDR3 is CASSDDPGINSPLHF. The CDR3 nucleotides read TGTGCCAGCAGCGACGACCCGGGGATCAATTCACCCCTCCACTTT.